This T cell receptor beta chain emerged from a study of tumor-infiltrating lymphocytes in primary liver carcinoma. Study-level background: Those sampled were patients whose primary liver carcinoma was treated by surgical resection. Overall study findings and caveats: Tumor region pairs overlapped more than did tumor-adjacent and tumor-blood pairs. Tumors carried a top-250-clone fraction significantly exceeding that of blood (p = 0.039).

Starting from around 0.45 ug of total RNA, TCR beta cDNA was produced with a primer in the constant region. Construction of TCR beta libraries relied on three successive nested multiplex PCR rounds employing slightly modified ARM-PCR. Investigators reported that the first two PCR rounds, at 10 to 11 cycles each, used TRBV1-TRBV30 forward primers with a C-beta reverse primer. TCRdb reprocessed the multiplex PCR reads with MiXCR, giving one entry per CDR3 protein. The sample shows a few hundred thousand distinct CDR3 sequences, almost 60% of them seen only once. There are 15 residues in the CDR3. In the case of this clonotype: What it binds is unknown. A read error is possible here, since a much larger clone lies one base away.

Unsorted whole blood served as the source of blood RNA, and germline DNA was extracted as well. None of the patients had received treatment, and all had chronic HBV infection. Sequenced sample: peripheral blood. The rearrangement joins TRBV12-3 or TRBV12-4 to TRBJ2-3; TRBD2 agrees at 12 bases. This TCR came from a woman aged 30 to 39 with primary liver carcinoma and hepatitis B virus infection. CDR3 loop: CASSPSGRALDMQYF. The CDR3 DNA sequence: TGTGCCAGCAGCCCTAGCGGGAGGGCCCTCGATATGCAGTATTTT.